Only a few counts were recorded for the clone carrying this T cell receptor beta chain. These data belong to a study of blood T cell repertoires in COVID-19. The wider study: The United States, Italy and Spain provided the acute and convalescent COVID-19 samples. Nucleic acid was either cDNA or gDNA, and it came from T cells, B-cell-depleted T cells, or PBMCs.

As processed by the authors: For nucleated cells, counts were estimated from reference gene primer amplification. The assay was immunoSEQ multiplex PCR, and TCRdb's table has in-frame clones only and misses some. The V and J calls and clone size were taken over from that table, and D and trimming were inferred from the DNA. Seen here are roughly 250,000 clones, roughly four fifths observed once, and the top ten hold less than 5.5%. The ends lost 7 bases at V and 9 bases at J; junction bases unmatched: 10. The CDR3 has 14 residues. Per germline, CDR1 SQVTM and CDR2 ANQGSEA. The sequence derives from a man in his forties or fifties with active or convalescent COVID-19. The specimen was peripheral blood. This chain joins TRBV29-1 and TRBJ2-1; TRBD2 aligns across 12 bases. The CDR3 sequence: CSDRTSGAMGEQFF. The CDR3 DNA is TGCAGCGACAGGACTAGCGGGGCCATGGGTGAGCAGTTCTTC.